Listed below are T cell receptor beta chains from one sample, sequenced in a study of tumor and adjacent non-tumor tissue in lung cancer. MiXCR was run by TCRdb on the multiplex PCR reads, yielding one entry per CDR3 protein. The table records more than 85,000 distinct CDR3 sequences, 84% of them present only once. Input material: lung tumor tissue. These receptors all stem from a man between 70 and 80 years old with non-small cell lung cancer. CDR3s include the opening cysteine and the closing phenylalanine or tryptophan. A D gene is named only where the DNA matches it firmly. The size of a clone is reported for some rows only, either as once, few or many, or as a class for expanded clones.

>TRBJ1-1|NA|NA|TRBV7-9
CASSAWSDSEAFF
TGTGCCAGCAGCGCATGGTCGGACTCTGAAGCTTTCTTT
>TRBJ1-5|NA|NA|TRBV20-1
CSTRATQGTQPQHF
TGCAGTACTAGAGCCACACAGGGTACTCAGCCCCAGCATTTT
>TRBJ2-1|NA|NA|TRBV14
CASIIQGPYNEQFF
TGTGCCAGCATCATCCAGGGTCCTTACAATGAGCAATTCTTC
>TRBJ2-3|NA|NA|TRBV11-2
CTSSGQTEWTQYF
TGTACCAGCAGTGGACAGACAGAGTGGACGCAGTATTTT
>TRBJ1-4|NA|NA|TRBV4-2
CANSHTGTNEKLFF
TGTGCCAACAGCCACACGGGGACTAATGAAAAACTGTTTTTT
>TRBJ2-3|NA|NA|TRBV11-2
CAMSGRSTDRQYF
TGTGCCATGTCTGGTCGGAGCACAGATAGACAGTATTTT
>TRBJ2-7|NA|NA|TRBV5-6
CTSSSNRVNFRYEQYF
TGTACCAGCAGCTCTAACAGGGTGAACTTTAGGTACGAGCAGTACTTC
>TRBJ2-7|NA|TRBD2|TRBV4-1
CPSSQPMGGGFTYEQYF
TGCCCCAGTAGCCAACCGATGGGGGGAGGGTTTACCTACGAGCAGTACTTC
>TRBJ2-7|NA|TRBD2|TRBV4-1
CATSRTLAGEGDEQYF
TGTGCTACCAGCCGGACACTAGCGGGAGAGGGGGACGAGCAGTACTTC
>TRBJ1-1|once|NA|TRBV7-9
CANSLGGQLEAFF
TGTGCCAACAGCCTAGGAGGACAGCTTGAAGCTTTCTTT
>TRBJ2-1|few|NA|TRBV29-1
CSVAGLPYNEQFF
TGCAGCGTTGCGGGACTCCCCTACAATGAGCAGTTCTTC
>TRBJ1-5|NA|NA|TRBV6-6
CASSTRMYNNQLQHF
TGTGCCAGCAGCACCCGGATGTATAACAATCAGCTCCAGCATTTT
>TRBJ1-1|many|TRBD1|TRBV5-1
CASSPGDRWNTEAFF
TGCGCCAGCAGCCCAGGGGACAGATGGAACACTGAAGCTTTCTTT
>TRBJ2-5|NA|TRBD2|TRBV14
CSSRQAGTHYF
TGTTCCAGCAGGCAAGCGGGGACCCATTACTTC
>TRBJ2-1|NA|TRBD2|TRBV10-1
CTSSAGLSRKDEQFF
TGCACCAGCAGCGCGGGACTATCGAGGAAGGATGAGCAGTTCTTC
>TRBJ2-1|NA|TRBD2|TRBV24-1
CATSVVLAGVGEQFF
TGTGCCACCAGTGTTGTATTAGCGGGAGTTGGGGAGCAGTTCTTC
>TRBJ2-5|NA|NA|TRBV29-1
CSGEGEGETQYF
TGCAGCGGGGAAGGAGAGGGGGAGACTCAGTACTTC
>TRBJ2-7|NA|TRBD1|TRBV4-2
CVSSQGQALYEQYF
TGTGTCAGCAGCCAAGGACAGGCTCTCTATGAGCAGTACTTC
>TRBJ2-5|NA|NA|TRBV20-1
CSASPEEIQYF
TGCAGTGCTAGTCCTGAAGAGATTCAGTACTTC
>TRBJ2-1|NA|TRBD1|TRBV11-1
CASSPRPEQGPREHFF
TGTGCCAGCAGTCCCCGGCCGGAACAGGGGCCACGTGAGCACTTCTTC
>TRBJ2-1|medium-sized|TRBD2|TRBV29-1
CSVGLAGGYNEQFF
TGCAGCGTCGGACTAGCGGGAGGCTACAATGAGCAGTTCTTC
>TRBJ2-7|once|NA|TRBV13
CASSSSTGDEQHF
TGTGCCAGCAGCTCATCCACGGGGGACGAACAGCACTTC
>TRBJ1-6|NA|NA|TRBV6-1
CASSEAMREAAQSNSPLHF
TGTGCCAGCAGTGAAGCAATGAGGGAAGCGGCCCAAAGTAATTCACCCCTCCACTTT
>TRBJ2-2|NA|NA|TRBV4-1
CASGQVSFWAGPVTGELFF
TGCGCCAGCGGACAAGTTTCATTTTGGGCGGGACCAGTCACCGGGGAGCTGTTTTTT
>TRBJ2-1|NA|NA|TRBV5-4
CASSFGGRAGNEKLF
TGTGCTAGCAGCTTTGGGGGCAGGGCGGGTAATGAGAAGCTCTTC
>TRBJ1-5|NA|NA|TRBV28
CASSQVVLNRPQHF
TGTGCCAGCAGTCAGGTGGTTTTAAATCGGCCCCAACATTTT
>TRBJ2-7|NA|TRBD2|TRBV4-1
CASSHRYRAGSRYEQYF
TGCGCAAGCAGCCACCGATACCGAGCGGGAAGTCGCTACGAGCAGTACTTC
>TRBJ1-1|NA|NA|TRBV11-2
CASNLGRWDKPFF
TGTGCCAGCAACTTAGGGAGATGGGATAAACCTTTCTTT
>TRBJ2-1|NA|NA|TRBV10-2
CGRSPGPSSHEQFF
TGCGGCAGGTCCCCGGGACCCTCTTCTCATGAGCAGTTCTTC
>TRBJ1-2|once|NA|TRBV12-3/TRBV12-4
CARTLADGYTF
TGTGCCAGGACTCTGGCAGATGGCTACACCTTC
>TRBJ2-7|NA|NA|TRBV10-3
CAIKRAEGCEQYF
TGTGCCATCAAACGGGCGGAGGGCTGCGAGCAGTACTTC
>TRBJ2-7|NA|NA|TRBV4-2
CASSQVALMGDEQYF
TGTGCCAGCAGCCAAGTTGCCCTAATGGGGGACGAGCAGTACTTC
>TRBJ1-1|NA|NA|TRBV6-1
CASRENSLTNIEAFF
TGTGCCAGCCGTGAAAACAGCCTGACGAACATTGAAGCTTTCTTT
>TRBJ2-3|NA|NA|TRBV7-9
CVSSSLTGGDTHYF
TGTGTCAGCAGCTCCTTAACAGGTGGAGATACGCACTATTTT
>TRBJ1-2|NA|NA|TRBV19
CASSILGTSGYTF
TGTGCCAGTAGTATTCTGGGGACTTCTGGCTACACGTTC
>TRBJ2-7|NA|TRBD1|TRBV11-2
CASSGDSISYKHYF
TGTGCCAGCAGCGGGGACAGCATAAGTTACAAGCACTACTTC
>TRBJ1-2|NA|NA|TRBV29-1
CIVLQTGTYGYTF
TGCATCGTTCTCCAGACGGGAACCTATGGCTATACCTTC
>TRBJ2-3|NA|NA|TRBV20-1
CDATREWDTQYF
TGCGATGCTACCAGGGAGTGGGATACGCAGTATTTT
>TRBJ2-7|NA|TRBD1|TRBV20-1
CSVRGRGTDTYEQYF
TGCAGTGTTAGAGGTAGGGGGACAGACACCTACGAGCAGTACTTC
>TRBJ1-4|many|NA|TRBV4-3
CASSQGANEKLFF
TGCGCCAGCAGCCAAGGCGCTAATGAAAAACTGTTTTTT
>TRBJ2-5|NA|NA|TRBV11-1
CVSSLARVGSQYF
TGTGTCAGCAGCTTAGCCCGGGTGGGATCCCAATACTTC
>TRBJ1-1|NA|NA|TRBV11-2
CSRCPPNVGGTEAFF
TGTTCCAGATGCCCCCCCAACGTTGGGGGCACTGAAGCTTTCTTT
>TRBJ1-1|NA|TRBD1|TRBV6-5
CASRTGTELVIEAFF
TGTGCCAGCAGGACCGGGACAGAGTTGGTAATTGAAGCTTTCTTT
>TRBJ2-5|NA|NA|TRBV14
CASSQAGTLYF
TGTGCCAGCAGCCAAGCAGGGACCCTATACTTC
>TRBJ2-5|NA|TRBD1|TRBV10-2
CVSGDMGQGKETQYF
TGCGTCAGCGGAGATATGGGACAGGGAAAAGAGACCCAGTACTTC
>TRBJ2-7|NA|NA|TRBV4-1
CASSLTLPGEGDEQYF
TGCGCCAGCAGCCTGACACTACCGGGAGAGGGGGACGAGCAGTATTTC
>TRBJ2-2|once|NA|TRBV29-1
CSGLDWGIGELFF
TGCAGCGGCCTCGATTGGGGCATCGGGGAGCTGTTTTTT
>TRBJ2-6|NA|NA|TRBV5-1
CASSHLYFQGSGANVLTF
TGCGCCAGCAGCCACCTCTATTTCCAGGGATCTGGGGCCAACGTCCTAACTTTC
>TRBJ2-1|NA|TRBD2|TRBV7-2
CASSPWTSWINEQFF
TGTGCCAGCAGCCCGTGGACTAGCTGGATAAATGAGCAGTTTTTC
>TRBJ2-7|NA|NA|TRBV10-3
CTISRRDSSYEQYF
TGTACCATCAGTAGGAGGGACAGCTCCTACGAGCAGTACTTC
>TRBJ2-1|NA|NA|TRBV6-2/TRBV6-3
CASSYSMRVTSQFF
TGTGCAAGCAGTTACTCGATGCGAGTTACCTCTCAGTTCTTC